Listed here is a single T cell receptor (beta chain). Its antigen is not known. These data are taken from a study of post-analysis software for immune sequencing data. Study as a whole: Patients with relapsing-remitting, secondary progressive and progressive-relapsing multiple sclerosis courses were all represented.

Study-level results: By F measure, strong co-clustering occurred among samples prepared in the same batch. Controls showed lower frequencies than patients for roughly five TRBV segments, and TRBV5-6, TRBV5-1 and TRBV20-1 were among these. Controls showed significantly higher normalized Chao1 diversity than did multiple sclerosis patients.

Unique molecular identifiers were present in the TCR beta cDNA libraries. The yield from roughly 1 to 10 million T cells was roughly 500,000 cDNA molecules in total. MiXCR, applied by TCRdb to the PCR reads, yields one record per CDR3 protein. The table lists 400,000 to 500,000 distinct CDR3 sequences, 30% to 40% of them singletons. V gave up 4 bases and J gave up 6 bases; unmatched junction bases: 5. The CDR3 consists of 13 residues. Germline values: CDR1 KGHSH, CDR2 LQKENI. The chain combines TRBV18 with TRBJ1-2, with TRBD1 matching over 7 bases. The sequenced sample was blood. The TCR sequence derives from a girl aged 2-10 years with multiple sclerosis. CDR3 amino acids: CASSLSTGDGYTF. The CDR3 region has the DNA TGTGCCAGCTCACTATCAACAGGGGATGGCTACACCTTC.